The rows below give T cell receptor beta chains drawn from one sample of a study of technical replicates of blood from several donors. TCRdb's table, derived via immunoSEQ multiplex PCR, lists solely in-frame clones and lacks some. The data hold some 80,000 clones, with around nine tenths observed a single time. The sample was T cells isolated from PBMCs. The receptors shown here come from a human donor in good health. CDR3s include the opening cysteine and the closing phenylalanine or tryptophan. D genes are given only for firm matches. Clone size, where shown, is once, few, many, or a class for clones that have expanded.

abundance | j_gene | v_gene | d_gene | CDR3nt | CDR3aa
- | TRBJ2-7 | TRBV2 | TRBD2 | TGTGCCAGCAGTGAAGCGGGGACTAGCGGCTACGAGCAGTACTTC | CASSEAGTSGYEQYF
- | TRBJ1-2 | TRBV30 | TRBD1 | TGTGCCTGGGAGACAGGGACCGAGGATGGCTACACCTTC | CAWETGTEDGYTF
- | TRBJ2-3 | TRBV13 | TRBD2 | TGTGCCAGCAGCTTAGTCCCGACTAGCGGGGGGCCCGCAGATACGCAGTATTTT | CASSLVPTSGGPADTQYF
once | TRBJ1-5 | TRBV4-2 | TRBD1 | TGTGCCAGCAGCCAAGAAACCGGGACAGGGGCGGACTATCAAGGCAATCAGCCCCAGCATTTT | CASSQETGTGADYQGNQPQHF
- | TRBJ2-7 | TRBV4-1 | - | TGCGCCAGCAGCCAACCCCATTCGTCCCCAGGCCATACCTACGAGCAGTACTTC | CASSQPHSSPGHTYEQYF
- | TRBJ1-2 | TRBV6-1 | - | TGTGCCAGCAGTGATTTCGAGGGCCGACCTAACTATGGCTACACCTTC | CASSDFEGRPNYGYTF
- | TRBJ2-7 | TRBV28 | - | TGTGCCAGCAGCCAGTACTACGAGCAGTACTTC | CASSQYYEQYF
once | TRBJ1-2 | TRBV5-5 | - | TGTGCCAGCAGCCGGCCCGGCGGGGATGGCTACACCTTC | CASSRPGGDGYTF
- | TRBJ2-2 | TRBV7-9 | TRBD2 | TGTGCCAGCAGCTTACGGCGCGGGAGGAACACCGGGGAGCTGTTTTTT | CASSLRRGRNTGELFF
- | TRBJ1-5 | TRBV4-1 | - | TGCGCCAGCAGCGAGCAACAGGGATCTTTGCAGCCCCAGCATTTT | CASSEQQGSLQPQHF
- | TRBJ2-2 | TRBV19 | - | TGTGCCAGTAGTATGTATGCCGGGGAGCTGTTTTTT | CASSMYAGELFF
- | TRBJ1-1 | TRBV6-5 | - | TGTGCCAGCAGTCCACAAAGGGGTACCACTGAAGCTTTCTTT | CASSPQRGTTEAFF
- | TRBJ2-2 | TRBV6-5 | TRBD2 | TGTGCCAGCAGTTCGCGGGAGTATAGCACCGGGGAGCTGTTTTTT | CASSSREYSTGELFF
- | TRBJ1-2 | TRBV11-3 | TRBD1 | TGTGCCAGCAGCGCGAGGGACAGATTTTCGGCTATGTATGGCTACACCTTC | CASSARDRFSAMYGYTF
- | TRBJ2-1 | TRBV30 | - | TGTGCCTGGGGGTCCGGGGTGAGCTCCTACAATGAGCAGTTCTTC | CAWGSGVSSYNEQFF
- | TRBJ2-7 | TRBV28 | TRBD2 | TGTGCCAGCAGACGCCCGGGACTAGCGGGAGGTCGGTCCTACGAGCAGTACTTC | CASRRPGLAGGRSYEQYF
- | TRBJ1-3 | TRBV19 | TRBD1 | TGTGCCAGTAGTGTGACAGGGACATCTGGAAACACCATATATTTT | CASSVTGTSGNTIYF
- | TRBJ2-7 | TRBV5-1 | - | TGCGCCAGCAAGGGGGAAACCGGGACGTACTTC | CASKGETGTYF
- | TRBJ1-3 | TRBV7-9 | - | TGTGCCAGCAGCTTAGAGGAAGGCAGCGTCTCTGGAAACACCATATATTTT | CASSLEEGSVSGNTIYF
- | TRBJ2-7 | TRBV5-5 | - | TGTGCCAGCAGCTTGGACAACTACGAGCAGTACTTC | CASSLDNYEQYF
- | TRBJ2-5 | TRBV10-1 | - | TGCGCCAGCAGTGAGTCGCGGGTCCGGGAGACCCAGTACTTC | CASSESRVRETQYF
- | TRBJ2-7 | TRBV13 | - | TGTGCCAGCAGCGGAGAGGGCAGGTCTATGGACGAGCAGTACTTC | CASSGEGRSMDEQYF
- | TRBJ2-7 | TRBV6-5 | TRBD2 | TGTGCCAGCAGTTATATTAGCGGGAGCTCCTACGAGCAGTACTTC | CASSYISGSSYEQYF
- | TRBJ2-1 | TRBV6-5 | TRBD1 | TGTGCCACCAGTGACAGGGGGTCCCACAATGAGCAGTTCTTC | CATSDRGSHNEQFF
once | TRBJ2-5 | TRBV4-1 | - | TGCGCCAGCAGCCAGATGCTTCTGACACGGAGGGAGACCCAGTACTTC | CASSQMLLTRRETQYF